One sample yielded the 32 T cell receptor beta chains listed below, sequenced in a study of Ad26.COV2.S vaccination and SARS-CoV-2 variants. Treatment described: roughly 18 received Ad26.COV2.S at low or high dose, single or two shots; a few received placebo; per-sample allocation not given. The samples were gathered on day 63 after the first injection of vaccine or placebo. Libraries were prepared by immunoSEQ multiplex PCR; TCRdb keeps only in-frame clonotypes and omits some of them. This table has over 300,000 clones, 83% appearing once. This specimen consisted of peripheral blood, obtained in a trial of Ad26.COV2.S vaccine versus placebo. All receptors come from a person between 18 and 59 years old who received the Ad26.COV2.S COVID-19 vaccine or a placebo.

Note on this clone: The identical CDR3 is also encoded by other nucleotide sequences in the sample. The chain is built from TRBV7-9 and TRBJ1-1; D is unclear. The CDR3 length is 13 residues. The V gene's germline CDR1 is SEHNR and CDR2 FQNEAQ (reference sequence). Between the trimmed V and J ends, which lost 3 bases and 3 bases, there was a span of 8 bases. The DNA of the CDR3 is TGTGCCAGCAGCTTTGGTGGGGACACTGAAGCTTTCTTT. Its protein product is CASSFGGDTEAFF.

V is TRBV20-1 and J is TRBJ2-4; D not certain. The CDR3 extends over 12 amino acids. CDR1 is DFQATT, CDR2 SNEGSKA, per germline (reference sequence). V was clipped by 3 bases and J by 12 bases, with 15 bases between them. CDR3 loop: CSASLDGSDQYF. The CDR3 DNA sequence: TGCAGTGCTAGTTTAGATGGGTCCGATCAGTACTTC.

The chain uses TRBV18 and TRBJ1-1, with no clear D. CDR3 size: 13 residues. CDR1 and CDR2 (germline): KGHSH, LQKENI. V was cut by 2 bases and J by 1 base, with 5 bases left in between. The CDR3 loop reads CASSPGPNTEAFF. For the CDR3, the DNA is TGTGCCAGCTCACCAGGCCCGAACACTGAAGCTTTCTTT.

V and J are TRBV19 and TRBJ1-3; D perhaps matches TRBD1 (5 bases). Germline values: CDR1 LNHDA, CDR2 SQIVND (reference sequence). Trimming cost V 3 bases and J 2 bases, with 14 bases left between them. The CDR3 contains 16 residues. CDR3 DNA sequence: TGTGCCAGTAGTATTGGCAGGGTTGCAGCTGGAAACACCATATATTTT. Translating it yields CASSIGRVAAGNTIYF.

V is TRBV5-1 and J is TRBJ2-3, with 13 bases matching TRBD2. The CDR3 covers 16 residues. Germline V gives CDR1 SGHRS, CDR2 YFSETQ. Trimming at V came to 4 bases and at J to 4 bases, leaving 6 bases not matched to a gene. CDR3 DNA sequence: TGCGCCAGCAGCCTCTGGACTAGCGGGAGTTCAGATACGCAGTATTTT. It encodes CASSLWTSGSSDTQYF.

The chain links TRBV11-2 to TRBJ2-2; 9 bases match TRBD2. The germline gives CDR1 SGHAT, CDR2 FQNNGV. CDR3 length: 17 amino acids. V was clipped by 5 bases and J by 4 bases; unmatched bases: 11. The CDR3 loop is CASSPRPGLASTGELFF. The CDR3 DNA is TGTGCCAGCAGCCCCCGGCCGGGACTAGCTTCCACCGGGGAGCTGTTTTTT. The whole variable domain, filled in from reference TRBV11-2 and TRBJ2-2, reads EAGVAQSPRYKIIEKRQSVAFWCNPISGHATLYWYQQILGQGPKLLIQFQNNGVVDDSQLPKDRFSAERLKGVDSTLKIQPAKLEDSAVYLCASSPRPGLASTGELFFGEGSRLTVL.

The chain joins TRBV12-3 or TRBV12-4 to TRBJ1-2; D may be TRBD1 (5 bases). This CDR3 has 13 residues. V was cut by 4 bases and J by 8 bases, with 14 bases left in between. CDR3 coding DNA: TGTGCCAGCAGTTGGGGCGGAGTAAGAGGCTACACCTTC. Translated, it gives CASSWGGVRGYTF.

This clone was detected a few times. The V and J genes are TRBV27 and TRBJ1-2, with TRBD1 matching 9 bases. The germline gives CDR1 MNHEY, CDR2 SMNVEV (reference sequence). The V and J ends lost 5 bases and 6 bases, in that order; junction bases with no gene match: 7. The CDR3 is 14 amino acids. CDR3 coding DNA: TGTGCCAGCAGTACTATCCGGGACAGGGATGGCTACACCTTC. Translated, it gives CASSTIRDRDGYTF.

The genes are TRBV4-1 and TRBJ2-7, with a possible D match to TRBD1 (6 bases). V shed 4 bases and J shed 4 bases, with 17 bases lying between them. The CDR3 totals 15 residues. The germline gives CDR1 MGHRA, CDR2 YSYEKL. The CDR3 DNA reads as TGCGCCAGCAGCCCCGGTCCGGGACAAGTATACGAGCAGTACTTC. Protein: CASSPGPGQVYEQYF.

V is TRBV7-2 and J is TRBJ2-3; the match to TRBD2 covers 7 bases. CDR1 and CDR2 (germline): SGHTA, FQGNSA. With 5 bases clipped from V and 2 bases from J, the junction kept 7 bases outside the gene matches. The CDR3 spans 15 residues. The CDR3 bases are TGTGCCAGCAGCCTAAGCGGGACTCCCACAGATACGCAGTATTTT. Encoded protein: CASSLSGTPTDTQYF.

The chain uses TRBV7-9 and TRBJ1-2, with TRBD1 identical over 8 bases. The CDR3 has 19 amino acids. J was trimmed by 8 bases and V by 0 bases; bases with no gene match: 20. Germline loops: CDR1 SEHNR, CDR2 FQNEAQ (reference sequence). DNA for the CDR3: TGTGCCAGCAGCTTAGCGGAAAGGACAGGGATCCCCTCCCCGGACGGCTACACCTTC. Translating gives CASSLAERTGIPSPDGYTF. Full variable domain (rest looked up from reference TRBV7-9 and TRBJ1-2): DTGVSQNPRHKITKRGQNVTFRCDPISEHNRLYWYRQTLGQGPEFLTYFQNEAQLEKSRLLSDRFSAERPKGSFSTLEIQRTEQGDSAMYLCASSLAERTGIPSPDGYTFGSGTRLTVV.

The chain carries TRBV5-1 and TRBJ2-7, with TRBD1 as a possible D gene (6 bases). The CDR3 has 16 amino acids. Germline CDR1 SGHRS, CDR2 YFSETQ. Trimming cost V 0 bases and J 5 bases, with 18 bases left between them. The CDR3 DNA is TGCGCCAGCAGCTTGGAATCACAGGGCGCGGGCGACGAGCAGTACTTC. This translates into CASSLESQGAGDEQYF.

The CDR3 DNA reads TGTGCCAGCAGGGCGCGGGGGGGCACAGATACGCAGTATTTT. It specifies CASRARGGTDTQYF. J is TRBJ2-3 and V is TRBV6-6; 8 bases are shared with TRBD2. Germline CDR1 is MNHNY and CDR2 is SVGAGI (reference sequence). V gave up 6 bases and J gave up 1 base; unmatched junction bases: 3. The CDR3 is 14 residues long.

This clone was seen only a few times. This chain uses TRBV7-9 with TRBJ1-2; the D is unclear. Trimming took 1 base from V and 4 from J, leaving 7 bases between them. This CDR3 comprises 13 residues. From germline, CDR1 is SEHNR and CDR2 FQNEAQ (reference sequence). The CDR3 region has the DNA TGTGCCAGCAGCTTAGGGCAGGTCTATGGCTACACCTTC. Translation: CASSLGQVYGYTF. Full variable domain (missing parts from reference TRBV7-9 and TRBJ1-2): DTGVSQNPRHKITKRGQNVTFRCDPISEHNRLYWYRQTLGQGPEFLTYFQNEAQLEKSRLLSDRFSAERPKGSFSTLEIQRTEQGDSAMYLCASSLGQVYGYTFGSGTRLTVV.

The chain combines TRBV6-4 with TRBJ1-1, with unresolved D. V gave up 8 bases and J gave up 1 base, with 11 bases separating them. The CDR3 has 13 amino acids. Germline V CDR1 and CDR2: MRHNA, SNTAGT. CDR3: CASGQDWNTEAFF. The DNA of the CDR3 is TGTGCCAGCGGCCAAGATTGGAACACTGAAGCTTTCTTT.

The chain uses TRBV6-5 and TRBJ1-4; D possibly corresponds to TRBD1 (6 bases). This CDR3 has 13 amino acids. CDR1 and CDR2 from the germline V gene are MNHEY and SVGAGI. V lost 9 bases to trimming and J lost 4 bases, with 12 bases between them. CDR3 residues: CASDQGFNEKLFF. The CDR3 DNA reads TGTGCCAGTGATCAGGGGTTTAATGAAAAACTGTTTTTT.

V usage is TRBV21-1 and J usage is TRBJ1-2. TRBV21-1 is deemed a pseudogene. This CDR3 is built from 16 residues. DNA for the CDR3: TGTGCCAGCAGCAAACCGACGGGGGGAGGGACCTATGGCTACACCTTC. It translates to CASSKPTGGGTYGYTF.

This clone was counted only a few times. The rearrangement uses TRBV5-5 and TRBJ1-1, with TRBD1 matching over 7 bases. The CDR3 has 13 amino acids. Trimming at V came to 10 bases and at J to 0 bases, leaving 6 bases not matched to a gene. Germline assignment: CDR1 SGHKS and CDR2 YYEKEE (reference sequence). The CDR3 reads CASEGAMNTEAFF. CDR3 nucleotides: TGTGCCTCGGAGGGGGCAATGAACACTGAAGCTTTCTTT. The whole variable domain, filled in from reference TRBV5-5 and TRBJ1-1, reads DAGVTQSPTHLIKTRGQQVTLRCSPISGHKSVSWYQQVLGQGPQFIFQYYEKEERGRGNFPDRFSARQFPNYSSELNVNALLLGDSALYLCASEGAMNTEAFFGQGTRLTVV.

The table lists this clone with a count of one. The CDR3 spells CASSYPPGTTKFEQFF. The CDR3 region has the DNA TGTGCCAGCAGTTACCCACCCGGGACGACCAAATTTGAGCAGTTCTTC. V usage is TRBV6-6 and J usage is TRBJ2-1; D is tentatively TRBD1 or TRBD2 (5 bases each). Germline V gives CDR1 MNHNY, CDR2 SVGAGI (reference sequence). Trimming pared 2 bases from V and 9 bases from J, leaving 20 bases between. The CDR3 is made up of 16 amino acids.

The J gene is TRBJ1-1, the V gene TRBV6-5, with D possibly TRBD1 on 5 matching bases. The V gene lost 3 bases and the J gene lost 4 bases, with 12 bases spanning the gap. The CDR3 is 14 residues long. Germline-derived CDR1 and CDR2 are MNHEY and SVGAGI. The CDR3 spells CASSYEGKITEAFF. As DNA, the CDR3 is TGTGCCAGCAGTTATGAGGGGAAGATCACTGAAGCTTTCTTT.

The rearrangement uses TRBV27 and TRBJ1-2, with D possibly matching TRBD1 (5 bases). The CDR3 loop spans 14 amino acids. Germline lookup yields CDR1 MNHEY and CDR2 SMNVEV (reference sequence). Between the trimmed V and J ends, which lost 5 bases and 6 bases, there was a span of 16 bases. CDR3 protein: CASSRRDLGNGYTF. CDR3 DNA: TGTGCCAGCAGTCGACGGGACTTGGGGAATGGCTACACCTTC.

The gene calls are TRBV14 and TRBJ2-1; D gene uncertain. Germline CDR1 is SGHDN and CDR2 is FVKESK. The CDR3 length is 14 residues. Between the trimmed V and J ends, which lost 5 bases and 4 bases, there was a span of 12 bases. This CDR3 is CASSLFSGYNEQFF. The CDR3 coding sequence is TGTGCCAGCAGCTTGTTCAGTGGTTACAATGAGCAGTTCTTC. Full variable domain (missing parts from reference TRBV14 and TRBJ2-1): EAGVTQFPSHSVIEKGQTVTLRCDPISGHDNLYWYRRVMGKEIKFLLHFVKESKQDESGMPNNRFLAERTGGTYSTLKVQPAELEDSGVYFCASSLFSGYNEQFFGPGTRLTVL.

This chain connects TRBV5-4 to TRBJ1-1, with D perhaps matching TRBD1 (6 bases). V shed 5 bases and J shed 4 bases, with 15 bases lying between them. The CDR3 is 14 residues long. Germline CDR1 SGHNT, CDR2 YYREEE (reference sequence). CDR3 in amino acids: CASRSDRIPTEAFF. The DNA of the CDR3 is TGTGCCAGCAGAAGCGACAGGATTCCCACTGAAGCTTTCTTT. The whole variable domain, filled in from reference TRBV5-4 and TRBJ1-1, reads ETGVTQSPTHLIKTRGQQVTLRCSSQSGHNTVSWYQQALGQGPQFIFQYYREEENGRGNFPPRFSGLQFPNYSSELNVNALELDDSALYLCASRSDRIPTEAFFGQGTRLTVV.

This CDR3 reads CASSLSQRNYGYTF. The CDR3 DNA reads TGTGCCAGCAGCTTATCCCAGAGGAACTATGGCTACACCTTC. The V call is TRBV5-4, the J call TRBJ1-2, with unresolved D. V lost 2 bases, J lost 2 bases, and 10 bases lay in between. Per germline, CDR1 SGHNT and CDR2 YYREEE (reference sequence). The CDR3 is 14 residues long.

The V and J genes are TRBV6-5 and TRBJ2-3; 10 positions match TRBD1. With V trimmed by 6 bases and J by 0 bases, 3 bases remained unmatched. The CDR3 has 15 residues. Germline assignment: CDR1 MNHEY and CDR2 SVGAGI. In DNA form, the CDR3 reads TGTGCCAGCAGGGACAGGGGGTGGAGCACAGATACGCAGTATTTT. Encoded protein: CASRDRGWSTDTQYF.

The chain has TRBV2 and TRBJ1-4, with 8 bases fitting TRBD1. CDR3 length: 15 amino acids. The germline gives CDR1 SNHLY, CDR2 FYNNEI. The V gene end was trimmed by 2 bases and the J gene end by 5 bases; junction bases not matched to a gene: 4. As DNA, the CDR3 is TGTGCCAGCAGTGAACATCAGGGGGCGAATGAAAAACTGTTTTTT. It encodes CASSEHQGANEKLFF.

The gene calls are TRBV2 and TRBJ1-3; D is unresolved. CDR3 length: 14 amino acids. Trimming removed 6 bases at V and 3 bases at J, with 12 bases between. Germline CDR1 and CDR2: SNHLY and FYNNEI. The CDR3 sequence is CASRRTGGGNTIYF. CDR3 DNA sequence: TGTGCCAGCAGAAGGACCGGAGGTGGAAACACCATATATTTT.

This sequence joins TRBV6-1 and TRBJ1-2; the D is unclear. This CDR3 spans 15 amino acids. Per germline, CDR1 MNHNS and CDR2 SASEGT. Trimming took off 1 base at V and 4 bases at J, with 13 bases between the two ends. The CDR3 DNA reads as TGTGCCAGCAGTGAAGTGACGGGCGTTTCCTATGGCTACACCTTC. The encoded protein is CASSEVTGVSYGYTF.

V and J are TRBV6-5 and TRBJ1-1, with D unclear. CDR1 is MNHEY and CDR2 is SVGAGI in the germline V gene. CDR3 length: 15 residues. Trimming stripped 4 bases from V and 3 bases from J, with 15 bases between. Here the CDR3 reads CASSFDWDPYTEAFF. CDR3 nucleotides: TGTGCCAGCAGTTTTGATTGGGATCCTTACACTGAAGCTTTCTTT.

This clone came up once. The V gene is TRBV5-6, the J gene TRBJ1-1; D is possibly TRBD1 (6 bases). The V gene lost 0 bases and the J gene lost 0 bases, with 12 bases spanning the gap. Germline values: CDR1 SGHDT, CDR2 YYEEEE. The CDR3 runs 16 residues. The CDR3 bases are TGTGCCAGCAGCTTGGACCAGGGGACCATGAACACTGAAGCTTTCTTT. As protein: CASSLDQGTMNTEAFF.

V gene TRBV15 combines with J gene TRBJ2-1; no firm D call. Trimming removed 1 base from V and 6 bases from J, with 13 bases in between. CDR1 is LNHNV, CDR2 YYDKDF, per germline (reference sequence). The CDR3 has 15 amino acids. The CDR3 reads CATSRGPGIVNEQFF. DNA for the CDR3: TGTGCCACCAGCAGAGGGCCTGGGATTGTCAATGAGCAGTTCTTC.

The chain joins TRBV18 to TRBJ1-2, with 8 bases matching TRBD1. This CDR3 spans 13 amino acids. From germline, CDR1 is KGHSH and CDR2 LQKENI. Unmatched junction bases numbered 5, after V lost 3 bases and J lost 8 bases. CDR3 sequence reads: CASSPSRGRGYTF. CDR3 coding DNA: TGTGCCAGCTCACCCTCCAGGGGGCGAGGCTACACCTTC.